The present T cell receptor (beta chain) was sequenced within a study of T cells expressing NK-cell markers. The overall study: Each TCR beta repertoire originated in sorted T cells that were CD3+CD56+NKG2C+, CD3+CD56+NKG2C- or CD3+CD56-NKG2C+. Study-level points and caveats: HCMV specificity was not established for the expanded NKG2C+ T cell clones.

The CDR3 is made up of 15 amino acids. Germline CDR1 SGHRS, CDR2 YFSETQ. UMIs accompanied the 5'RACE template switching by which TCR beta cDNA was made. For each CDR3 protein, TCRdb gives one entry from its re-call of the 5' RACE reads, without DNA. This sample's table reports more than 250,000 distinct CDR3 sequences. With respect to this clonotype: The target antigen is unknown.

This receptor was taken from a young man in good health. Sequenced sample: blood T cells: a sorted CD56 or NKG2C T cell subset, CD4+ or CD8+ T cells, or bulk PBMC T cells (not recorded which). The gene calls are TRBV5-1 and TRBJ2-3. The CDR3: CASSSTVTSTDTQYF.